This passage covers 30 T cell receptor beta chains from one sample sequenced in a study of ipilimumab plus nivolumab after autologous stem cell transplantation. Clones were read by immunoSEQ multiplex PCR, and TCRdb kept only the in-frame ones, dropping some. The table lists fewer than 45,000 clones, 92% of them singletons. Sample: PBMCs, taken in a trial of ipilimumab plus nivolumab as post-transplant consolidation. The source of these receptors is a male donor with multiple myeloma.

The chain carries TRBV2 and TRBJ1-1; D unclear. Trimming cost V 6 bases and J 4 bases, with 15 bases left between them. The CDR3 totals 14 residues. Germline-derived CDR1 and CDR2 are SNHLY and FYNNEI. CDR3 DNA sequence: TGTGCCAGCAGGCTGGGAGACCTGAGCACTGAAGCTTTCTTT. It translates to CASRLGDLSTEAFF.

This chain uses TRBV7-8 with TRBJ1-5; weak D call: TRBD1 (6 bases). Germline loops: CDR1 SGHVS, CDR2 FQNEAQ. This CDR3 comprises 14 residues. V lost 3 bases, J lost 7 bases, and 13 bases lay in between. CDR3 bases: TGTGCCAGCAGCTTGATGGCAGGGGTCCAGCCCCAGCATTTT. Its protein product is CASSLMAGVQPQHF.

This chain links TRBV19 with TRBJ2-1; D may be TRBD1 or TRBD2 (5 bases each). V was shortened by 4 bases and J by 2 bases, with 12 bases between the two germline ends. Germline values: CDR1 LNHDA, CDR2 SQIVND (reference sequence). CDR3 length equals 15 residues. The CDR3 sequence: CASSTSRDAYNEQFF. The CDR3, as DNA: TGTGCCAGTAGTACTTCCAGGGACGCCTACAATGAGCAGTTCTTC.

V gene TRBV7-2 combines with J gene TRBJ1-4; D is possibly TRBD1 (5 bases). The germline V gene encodes CDR1 SGHTA and CDR2 FQGNSA. V was pared by 4 bases and J by 4 bases, with 13 bases between. This CDR3 has 15 amino acids. The CDR3: CASSSTGTGNEKLFF. CDR3 in DNA: TGTGCCAGCAGCTCTACCGGGACTGGTAATGAAAAACTGTTTTTT.

The chain has TRBV7-2 and TRBJ2-7; 7 bases agree with TRBD1. J lost 4 bases, V lost 5 bases, and 8 bases had no gene match. The CDR3 loop spans 14 amino acids. Germline-derived CDR1 and CDR2 are SGHTA and FQGNSA. The CDR3 region has the DNA TGTGCCAGCAGCCCGACAGGGTGGGGTTACGAGCAGTACTTC. Translating gives CASSPTGWGYEQYF.

This chain uses TRBV12-5 with TRBJ1-2, with a tentative D call TRBD1 (5 bases). The ends were cut back, 5 bases at V and 0 bases at J, with 19 bases in the middle. The CDR3 contains 17 residues. The germline V gene encodes CDR1 LGHNT and CDR2 FRNRAP. The CDR3 coding sequence is TGTGCTAGTGGTCTACGGCCTGGGACGGCTGCTAACTATGGCTACACCTTC. It codes for CASGLRPGTAANYGYTF.

The chain links TRBV18 to TRBJ2-1; D call uncertain. Germline CDR1 KGHSH, CDR2 LQKENI. Trimming pared 0 bases from V and 0 bases from J, leaving 9 bases between. CDR3 length equals 16 residues. CDR3 coding DNA: TGTGCCAGCTCACCACCTGGAGTTACCTCCTACAATGAGCAGTTCTTC. This gives the protein CASSPPGVTSYNEQFF.

This chain connects TRBV9 to TRBJ1-1, with a tentative D call TRBD1 (6 bases). The CDR3 covers 15 residues. V shed 1 base and J shed 4 bases, with 14 bases lying between them. The germline V gene has CDR1 SGDLS and CDR2 YYNGEE. CDR3 sequence: CASSVRQGGGTEAFF. In DNA, the CDR3 is TGTGCCAGCAGCGTAAGGCAGGGAGGGGGCACTGAAGCTTTCTTT.

The chain recombines TRBV30 with TRBJ1-2, with D possibly matching TRBD1 (5 bases). Trimming pared 4 bases from V and 8 bases from J, leaving 17 bases between. CDR1 GTSNPN and CDR2 SVGIG come from the germline V gene (reference sequence). There are 13 residues in the CDR3. This CDR3 reads CAWKMEVWGGYTF. CDR3 nucleotides: TGTGCCTGGAAGATGGAGGTGTGGGGGGGCTACACCTTC.

The CDR3 loop is CSVGRGGAETQYF. DNA for the CDR3: TGCAGCGTTGGCCGGGGCGGGGCGGAGACCCAGTACTTC. V gene TRBV29-1 combines with J gene TRBJ2-5; possibly TRBD2 for D (6 bases). The V gene's germline CDR1 is SQVTM and CDR2 ANQGSEA. There are 13 residues in the CDR3. Trimming removed 4 bases from V and 5 bases from J, with 14 bases in between.

J is TRBJ1-2 and V is TRBV5-6; D is possibly TRBD1 (6 bases). The CDR3 runs 15 residues. V gave up 5 bases and J gave up 3 bases, with 17 bases separating them. Per germline, CDR1 SGHDT and CDR2 YYEEEE. The CDR3 spells CASRLGNRDYYGYTF. CDR3 nucleotides: TGTGCCAGCAGGCTTGGCAACAGGGATTACTATGGCTACACCTTC.

This clone has only one observation. V usage is TRBV4-3 and J usage is TRBJ2-1, with a tentative D call TRBD1 (5 bases). The CDR3 runs 13 residues. CDR1 is LGHNA, CDR2 YSLEER, per germline. V was shortened by 0 bases and J by 8 bases, with 8 bases between the two germline ends. CDR3 in amino acids: CASSQDRGYEQFF. The DNA for the CDR3 is TGCGCCAGCAGCCAAGATAGGGGATATGAGCAGTTCTTC.

This chain uses TRBV28 with TRBJ1-5; D is perhaps TRBD1 (6 bases). The CDR3 has 15 amino acids. Germline assignment: CDR1 MDHEN and CDR2 SYDVKM. V was shortened by 6 bases and J by 1 base, with 13 bases between the two germline ends. The CDR3 loop is CASRGTTWSNQPQHF. CDR3 bases: TGTGCCAGCAGAGGGACAACCTGGAGCAATCAGCCCCAGCATTTT.

The count of this clone is one. The chain joins TRBV4-1 to TRBJ2-7; TRBD1 matches at 7 bases. This CDR3 has 15 residues. The J segment lost 0 bases and the V segment lost 3 bases, leaving 5 bases of the junction unmatched. Germline CDR1 reads MGHRA; CDR2 reads YSYEKL. CDR3 DNA sequence: TGCGCCAGCAGCCACAGGGGGTTAAGCTCCTACGAGCAGTACTTC. Translating it yields CASSHRGLSSYEQYF.

The chain is built from TRBV6-1 and TRBJ2-2; tentative D call: TRBD2 (5 bases). CDR1 is MNHNS, CDR2 SASEGT, per germline. Trimming took 6 bases from V and 8 from J, leaving 7 bases between them. This CDR3 has 11 amino acids. The CDR3 sequence is CASRSGGELFF. CDR3 in DNA: TGTGCCAGCAGATCGGGGGGGGAGCTGTTTTTT.

This chain links TRBV28 with TRBJ1-3; 7 positions match TRBD1. V lost 2 bases and J lost 7; bases outside the gene matches: 14. The germline V gene has CDR1 MDHEN and CDR2 SYDVKM. The CDR3 has 17 amino acids. The CDR3 region has the DNA TGTGCCAGCAGTTTAGGGACAGCGGGTACTCTGAGGAACACCATATATTTT. It encodes CASSLGTAGTLRNTIYF.

DNA for the CDR3: TGTGCCAGCAGCTTAGGACCGGGACAGGGGAGCAATCAGCCCCAGCATTTT. It yields the protein CASSLGPGQGSNQPQHF. The rearrangement links TRBV7-9 to TRBJ1-5, with 10 positions matching TRBD1. Germline V gene sequence: CDR1 SEHNR, CDR2 FQNEAQ (reference sequence). The length of the CDR3 is 17 residues. V trimming: 1 base; J trimming: 1 base; junction bases outside the gene matches: 4.

This rearrangement joins TRBV6-5 to TRBJ2-3; D not resolved. Trimming left V 6 bases short and J 3 bases short, with 7 bases between. This CDR3 has 12 residues. The germline gives CDR1 MNHEY, CDR2 SVGAGI. The CDR3 DNA sequence: TGTGCCAGCAGGGGATCAACAGATACGCAGTATTTT. Its translation: CASRGSTDTQYF.

V usage is TRBV29-1 and J usage is TRBJ1-2; 7 nucleotides line up with TRBD1. Germline V lookup: CDR1 SQVTM, CDR2 ANQGSEA. CDR3 length equals 14 residues. Trimming cost V 6 bases and J 2 bases; bases outside gene matches: 9. In nucleotides, the CDR3 is TGCAGCGTCTCTCACAGGGGTAGGAACTATGGCTACACCTTC. Protein product: CSVSHRGRNYGYTF.

The genes are TRBV7-9 and TRBJ2-1; D uncertain. Trimming removed 4 bases from V and 8 bases from J, with 9 bases in between. The germline gives CDR1 SEHNR, CDR2 FQNEAQ (reference sequence). This CDR3 is 12 amino acids long. CDR3: CASSSEGYEQFF. The CDR3 coding sequence is TGTGCCAGCAGCTCGGAAGGATATGAGCAGTTCTTC.

V is TRBV7-8 and J is TRBJ1-2, with D perhaps matching TRBD1 (5 bases). The length of the CDR3 is 13 residues. Trimming removed 3 bases at V and 1 base at J, with 6 bases between. From germline, CDR1 is SGHVS and CDR2 FQNEAQ. The CDR3 loop is CASSFGGNYGYTF. The CDR3 DNA reads as TGTGCCAGCAGCTTCGGGGGTAACTATGGCTACACCTTC.

This chain connects TRBV5-1 to TRBJ1-2; TRBD1 might be the D (5 bases). V lost 0 bases, J lost 4 bases, and 13 bases lay in between. The length of the CDR3 is 15 residues. CDR1 SGHRS and CDR2 YFSETQ come from the germline V gene. Here the CDR3 reads CASSLGQGTFYGYTF. CDR3 coding DNA: TGCGCCAGCAGCTTGGGCCAGGGAACCTTCTATGGCTACACCTTC.

The rearrangement links TRBV7-3 to TRBJ2-7, with TRBD1 as a possible D gene (5 bases). The V and J ends lost 4 bases and 7 bases respectively, with 14 bases between them. This CDR3 is 13 amino acids long. Germline lookup yields CDR1 SGHTA and CDR2 FQGTGA. CDR3 sequence: CASSSRQFGEQYF. The CDR3 DNA sequence: TGTGCCAGCAGCTCCCGACAGTTCGGGGAGCAGTACTTC.

The V gene is TRBV5-3, the J gene TRBJ2-1, with D uncertain. TRBV5-3 is recorded as an ORF, its role being uncertain. This CDR3 spans 15 amino acids. Trimming left V 0 bases short and J 0 bases short, with 7 bases between. The CDR3 DNA follows: TGTGCCAGAAGCTTGGGTAAGGGCTCCTACAATGAGCAGTTCTTC. It specifies CARSLGKGSYNEQFF.

This chain uses TRBV10-2 with TRBJ2-3; TRBD2 aligns across 10 bases. The CDR3 totals 15 residues. Germline CDR1 is WSHSY and CDR2 is SAAADI. With 2 bases clipped from V and 3 bases from J, the junction kept 2 bases outside the gene matches. The CDR3 loop reads CASSETSGVTDTQYF. The CDR3 coding sequence is TGCGCCAGCAGTGAGACTAGCGGGGTAACAGATACGCAGTATTTT.

The CDR3 region is CASSPGGIGNYEQYF. CDR3 coding DNA: TGTGCCAGCTCACCCGGTGGGATTGGGAACTACGAGCAGTACTTC. The chain joins TRBV18 to TRBJ2-7; D is undetermined. The CDR3 loop spans 15 amino acids. V lost 3 bases, J lost 3 bases, and 15 bases lay in between. Germline-derived CDR1 and CDR2 are KGHSH and LQKENI.

The rearrangement joins TRBV28 to TRBJ2-1; D is possibly TRBD1 (5 bases). Germline V gene sequence: CDR1 MDHEN, CDR2 SYDVKM. V gave up 5 bases and J gave up 0 bases, with 11 bases separating them. The CDR3 covers 15 residues. In DNA form, the CDR3 reads TGTGCCAGCAGTCCAGGGTGGAGCTCCTACAATGAGCAGTTCTTC. Translated, it gives CASSPGWSSYNEQFF.

V gene TRBV5-1 combines with J gene TRBJ1-2; perhaps TRBD1 as D (6 bases). The CDR3 is made up of 14 amino acids. Trimming removed 3 bases at V and 4 bases at J, with 13 bases between. Germline V lookup: CDR1 SGHRS, CDR2 YFSETQ. The CDR3 DNA is TGCGCCAGCAGCTCGACAGGTTCACTCTATGGCTACACCTTC. It is translated as CASSSTGSLYGYTF.

This chain joins TRBV5-1 and TRBJ1-1; unclear D gene. CDR3 length: 15 amino acids. Trimming took off 2 bases at V and 2 bases at J, with 13 bases between the two ends. CDR1 SGHRS and CDR2 YFSETQ come from the germline V gene. The CDR3 here is CASSFSSGGNTEAFF. CDR3 in DNA: TGCGCCAGCAGCTTCAGCTCTGGCGGAAACACTGAAGCTTTCTTT.

The chain carries TRBV28 and TRBJ2-2; no clear D. V gave up 6 bases and J gave up 6 bases, with 8 bases separating them. The CDR3 contains 12 residues. Germline values: CDR1 MDHEN, CDR2 SYDVKM. The CDR3 DNA is TGTGCCAGCAGACGGGTCCCCGGGGAGCTGTTTTTT. It translates to CASRRVPGELFF. Combining the CDR3 with reference TRBV28 and TRBJ2-2 gives the whole variable domain DVKVTQSSRYLVKRTGEKVFLECVQDMDHENMFWYRQDPGLGLRLIYFSYDVKMKEKGDIPEGYSVSREKKERFSLILESASTNQTSMYLCASRRVPGELFFGEGSRLTVL.